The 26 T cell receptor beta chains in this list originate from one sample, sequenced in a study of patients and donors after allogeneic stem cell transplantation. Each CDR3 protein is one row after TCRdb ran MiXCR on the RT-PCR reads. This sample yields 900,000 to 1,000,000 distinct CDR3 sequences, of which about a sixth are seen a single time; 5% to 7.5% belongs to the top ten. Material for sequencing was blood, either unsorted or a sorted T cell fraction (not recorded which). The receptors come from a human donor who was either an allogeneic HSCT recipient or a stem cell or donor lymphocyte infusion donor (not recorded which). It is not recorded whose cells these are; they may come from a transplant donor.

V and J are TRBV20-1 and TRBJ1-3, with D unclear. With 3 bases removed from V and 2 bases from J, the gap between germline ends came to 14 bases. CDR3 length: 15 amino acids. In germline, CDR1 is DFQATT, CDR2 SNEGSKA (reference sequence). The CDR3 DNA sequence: TGCAGTGCTAGGGACGGAAATCTTCCTGGAAACACCATATATTTT. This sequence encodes CSARDGNLPGNTIYF.

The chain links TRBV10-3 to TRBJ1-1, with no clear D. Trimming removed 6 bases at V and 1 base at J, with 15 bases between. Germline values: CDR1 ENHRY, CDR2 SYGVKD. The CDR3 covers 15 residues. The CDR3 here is CAISKLNKKNTEAFF. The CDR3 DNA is TGTGCCATCAGCAAACTAAACAAGAAGAACACTGAAGCTTTCTTT.

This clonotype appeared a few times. The CDR3 reads CASSLRQSTRDTEAFF. In nucleotides, the CDR3 is TGTGCCAGCAGCCTAAGACAGAGCACACGGGACACTGAAGCTTTCTTT. The rearrangement uses TRBV12-3 or TRBV12-4 and TRBJ1-1, with D perhaps matching TRBD1 (5 bases). V shed 6 bases and J shed 3 bases, with 20 bases lying between them. This CDR3 spans 16 amino acids.

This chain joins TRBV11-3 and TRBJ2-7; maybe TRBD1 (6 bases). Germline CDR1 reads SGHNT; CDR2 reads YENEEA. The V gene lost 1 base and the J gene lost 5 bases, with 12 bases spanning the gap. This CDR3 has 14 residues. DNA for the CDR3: TGTGCCAGCAGCTTAGGGCAGGGGATGAACGAGCAGTACTTC. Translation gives CASSLGQGMNEQYF.

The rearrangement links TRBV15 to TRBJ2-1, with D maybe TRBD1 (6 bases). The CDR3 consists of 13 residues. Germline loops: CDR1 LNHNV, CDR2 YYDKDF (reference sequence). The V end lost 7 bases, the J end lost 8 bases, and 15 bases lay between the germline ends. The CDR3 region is CATKGENRDEQFF. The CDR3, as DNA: TGTGCCACCAAGGGGGAAAATAGGGATGAGCAGTTCTTC.

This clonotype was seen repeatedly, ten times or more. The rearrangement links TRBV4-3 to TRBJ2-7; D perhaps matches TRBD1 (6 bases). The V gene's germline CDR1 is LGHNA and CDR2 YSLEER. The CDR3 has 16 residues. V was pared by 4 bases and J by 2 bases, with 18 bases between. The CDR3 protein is CASSPERDKVPYEQYF. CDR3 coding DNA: TGCGCCAGCAGCCCCGAACGGGACAAGGTTCCCTACGAGCAGTACTTC.

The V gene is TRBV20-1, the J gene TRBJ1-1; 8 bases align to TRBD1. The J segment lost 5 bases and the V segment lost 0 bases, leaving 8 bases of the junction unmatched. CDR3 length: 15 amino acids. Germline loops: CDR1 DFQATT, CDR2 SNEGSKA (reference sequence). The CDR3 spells CSARDVPGGMTEAFF. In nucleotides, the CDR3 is TGCAGTGCTAGAGATGTCCCAGGGGGCATGACTGAAGCTTTCTTT.

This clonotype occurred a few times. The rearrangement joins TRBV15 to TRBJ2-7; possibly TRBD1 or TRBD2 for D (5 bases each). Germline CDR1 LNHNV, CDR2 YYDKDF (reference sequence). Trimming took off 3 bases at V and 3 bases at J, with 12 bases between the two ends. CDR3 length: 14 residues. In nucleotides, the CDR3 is TGTGCCACCAGCAGGAGGCTTGGGGGCTACGAGCAGTACTTC. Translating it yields CATSRRLGGYEQYF.

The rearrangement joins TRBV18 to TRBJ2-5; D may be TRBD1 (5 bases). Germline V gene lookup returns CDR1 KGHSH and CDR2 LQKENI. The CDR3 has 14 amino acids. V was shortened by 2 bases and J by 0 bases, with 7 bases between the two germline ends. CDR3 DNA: TGTGCCAGCTCACCAGCGGACAACCAAGAGACCCAGTACTTC. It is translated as CASSPADNQETQYF.

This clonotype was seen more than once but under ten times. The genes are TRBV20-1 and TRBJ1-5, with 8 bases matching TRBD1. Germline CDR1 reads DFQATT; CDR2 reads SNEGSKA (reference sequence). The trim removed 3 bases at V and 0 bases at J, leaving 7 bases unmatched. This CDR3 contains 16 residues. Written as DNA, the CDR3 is TGCAGTGCTAGGGACAGGGACCTTTATAGCAATCAGCCCCAGCATTTT. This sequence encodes CSARDRDLYSNQPQHF.

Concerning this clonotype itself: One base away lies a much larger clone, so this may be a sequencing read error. The CDR3 loop reads CATSDYGQPQHF. The CDR3 DNA sequence: TGTGCCACCAGTGATTATGGTCAGCCCCAGCATTTT. The chain recombines TRBV24-1 with TRBJ1-5, with unresolved D. The CDR3 consists of 12 residues. Germline CDR1 KGHDR, CDR2 SFDVKD. Trimming stripped 2 bases from V and 6 bases from J, with 4 bases between.

The CDR3 spells CASSLSHRGYGYTF. As DNA, the CDR3 is TGTGCCAGCAGCTTATCACACCGGGGCTATGGCTACACCTTC. The rearrangement joins TRBV11-1 to TRBJ1-2, with D unresolved. Looked up from germline, CDR1 is SGHAT and CDR2 is FQDESV (reference sequence). V was pared by 2 bases and J by 4 bases, with 11 bases between. The CDR3 runs to 14 residues.

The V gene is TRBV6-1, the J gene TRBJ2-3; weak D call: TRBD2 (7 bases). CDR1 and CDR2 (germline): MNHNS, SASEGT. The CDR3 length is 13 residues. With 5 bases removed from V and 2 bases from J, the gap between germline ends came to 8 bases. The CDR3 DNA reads TGTGCCAGCAGTCGGGGGGCCACAGATACGCAGTATTTT. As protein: CASSRGATDTQYF.

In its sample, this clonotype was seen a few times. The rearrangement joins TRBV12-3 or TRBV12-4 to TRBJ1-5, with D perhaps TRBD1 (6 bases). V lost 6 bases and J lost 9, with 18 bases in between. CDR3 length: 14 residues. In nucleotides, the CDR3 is TGTGCCAGCAGCCGTGGGGGGACACTCCGGCCCCAGCATTTT. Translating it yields CASSRGGTLRPQHF.

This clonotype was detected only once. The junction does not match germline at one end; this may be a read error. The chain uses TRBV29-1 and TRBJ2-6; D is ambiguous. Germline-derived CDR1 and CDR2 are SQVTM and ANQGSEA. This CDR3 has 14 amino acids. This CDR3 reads CSVETGPGTNVLTF. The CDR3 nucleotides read TGCAGCGTTGAAACTGGGCCTGGGACCAACGTCCTGACTTTC.

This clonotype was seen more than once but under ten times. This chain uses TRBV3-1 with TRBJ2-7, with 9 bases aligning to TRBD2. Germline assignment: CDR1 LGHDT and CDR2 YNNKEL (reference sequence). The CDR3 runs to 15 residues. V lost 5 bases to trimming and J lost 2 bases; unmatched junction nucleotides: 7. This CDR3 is CASSGTSGPTYEQYF. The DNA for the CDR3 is TGTGCCAGCAGCGGTACTAGCGGGCCCACCTACGAGCAGTACTTC.

As DNA, the CDR3 is TGTGCCAGCAGTCCCGGGACATCTTACCCACCCCTCCACTTT. It translates to CASSPGTSYPPLHF. The rearrangement links TRBV6-2 or TRBV6-3 to TRBJ1-6; a possible D gene is TRBD1 (6 bases). V was trimmed by 5 bases and J by 11 bases, leaving 16 bases between them. The germline V gene encodes CDR1 MNHEY and CDR2 SVGEGT. This CDR3 region has 14 residues.

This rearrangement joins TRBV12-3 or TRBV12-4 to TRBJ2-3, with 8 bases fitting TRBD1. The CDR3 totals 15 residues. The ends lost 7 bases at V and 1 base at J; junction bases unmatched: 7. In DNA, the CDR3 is TGTGCCAGCATGAGCCGGGACAGGCGCACAGATACGCAGTATTTT. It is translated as CASMSRDRRTDTQYF.

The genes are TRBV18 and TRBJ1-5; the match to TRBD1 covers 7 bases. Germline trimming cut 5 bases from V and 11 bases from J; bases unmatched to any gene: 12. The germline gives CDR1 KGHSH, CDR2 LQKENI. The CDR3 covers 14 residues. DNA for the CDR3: TGTGCCAGCTCATCTTTAGACAGGGCGGGTGCCCAGCATTTT. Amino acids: CASSSLDRAGAQHF.

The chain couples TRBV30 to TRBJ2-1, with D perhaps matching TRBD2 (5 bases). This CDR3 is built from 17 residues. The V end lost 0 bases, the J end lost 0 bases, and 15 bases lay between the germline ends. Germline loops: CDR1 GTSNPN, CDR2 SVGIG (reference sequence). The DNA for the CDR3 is TGTGCCTGGAGTGTACAGATCGTAGCGCCCTCCTACAATGAGCAGTTCTTC. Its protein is CAWSVQIVAPSYNEQFF.

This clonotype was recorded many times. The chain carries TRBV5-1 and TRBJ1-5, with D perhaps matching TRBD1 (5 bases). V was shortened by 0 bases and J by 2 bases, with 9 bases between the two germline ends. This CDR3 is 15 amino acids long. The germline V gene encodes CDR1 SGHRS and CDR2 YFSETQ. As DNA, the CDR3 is TGCGCCAGCAGCTTGGGCGGGACTCGCAATCAGCCCCAGCATTTT. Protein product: CASSLGGTRNQPQHF.

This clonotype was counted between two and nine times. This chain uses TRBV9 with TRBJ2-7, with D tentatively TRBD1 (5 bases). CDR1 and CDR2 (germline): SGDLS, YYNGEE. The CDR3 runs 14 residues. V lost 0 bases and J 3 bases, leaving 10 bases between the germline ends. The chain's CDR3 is CASSVAGNIYEQYF. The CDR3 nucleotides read TGTGCCAGCAGCGTAGCAGGGAATATCTACGAGCAGTACTTC.

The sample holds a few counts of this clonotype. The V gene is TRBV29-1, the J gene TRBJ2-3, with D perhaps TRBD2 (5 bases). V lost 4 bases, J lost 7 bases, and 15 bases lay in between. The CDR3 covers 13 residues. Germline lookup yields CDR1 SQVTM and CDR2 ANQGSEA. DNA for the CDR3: TGCAGCGTTGCCGACCGCCCCGGGAATACGCAGTATTTT. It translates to CSVADRPGNTQYF.

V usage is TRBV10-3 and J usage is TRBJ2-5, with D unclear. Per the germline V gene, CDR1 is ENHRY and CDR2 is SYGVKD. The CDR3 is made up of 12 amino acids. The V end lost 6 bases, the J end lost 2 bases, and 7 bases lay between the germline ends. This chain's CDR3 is CAIRAPQETQYF. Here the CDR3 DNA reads TGTGCCATCAGGGCCCCTCAAGAGACCCAGTACTTC.

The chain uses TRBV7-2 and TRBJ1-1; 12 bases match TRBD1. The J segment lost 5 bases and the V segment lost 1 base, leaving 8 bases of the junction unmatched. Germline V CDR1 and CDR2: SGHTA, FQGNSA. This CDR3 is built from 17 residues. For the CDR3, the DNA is TGTGCCAGCAGCTTAGTCGGGACAGGGGGCTTTAGAACTGAAGCTTTCTTT. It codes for CASSLVGTGGFRTEAFF.

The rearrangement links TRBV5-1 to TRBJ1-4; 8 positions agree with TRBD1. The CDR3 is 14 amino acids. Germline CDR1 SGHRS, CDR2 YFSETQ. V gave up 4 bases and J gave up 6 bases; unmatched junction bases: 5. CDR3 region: CASSKTGVDEKLFF. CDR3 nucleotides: TGCGCCAGCAGCAAGACAGGGGTCGATGAAAAACTGTTTTTT.